This record concerns one T cell receptor (beta chain) sequence. Deletions cut 6 bases from V and 1 base from J, with 10 bases between. Per the germline V gene, CDR1 is SGHVS and CDR2 is FQNEAQ. The CDR3 totals 14 residues. This record belongs to a study of technical replicates of blood from four donors. Using immunoSEQ multiplex PCR, the repertoire was profiled, and TCRdb retains in-frame clones only, with some absent. The sample carries about 93,000 clones, 95% recorded once. This chain links TRBV7-8 with TRBJ2-4; no reliable D call. Material: T cells isolated from PBMCs. The sequence was obtained from a human donor in good health. CDR3 DNA sequence: TGTGCCAGCAGGGGTCTCGGGGCCAAAAACATTCAGTACTTC. Its protein product is CASRGLGAKNIQYF.